The T cell receptor beta chain described here comes from a study of CD8 T cells in ankylosing spondylitis. Whole-study findings and limits: For ankylosing spondylitis blood, a TCR beta motif of roughly 8 highly homologous variants appeared characteristic.

This clonotype was seen repeatedly, ten times or more. The antigen remains unidentified. Quantitative 5'-RACE with molecular barcodes produced the TCR beta libraries. TCRdb redid the calling of the 5' RACE reads with MiXCR, one entry per CDR3 protein. The sample lists around 130,000 distinct CDR3 sequences, roughly an eighth occurring once. Germline values: CDR1 DFQATT, CDR2 SNEGSKA (reference sequence). The V segment lost 7 bases and the J segment 7 bases; nucleotides outside the gene matches: 7. CDR3 length equals 12 residues. Sequencing was performed on blood, either unsorted or a sorted T cell fraction (not recorded which). The clonotype was recovered from a female donor with ankylosing spondylitis or in good health (not recorded which). The chain carries TRBV20-1 and TRBJ2-5, with 9 bases fitting TRBD2. The CDR3, as DNA: TGCAGTGTAGTAGCGGGGGATTGGACCCAGTACTTC. Its translation is CSVVAGDWTQYF.